The clone carrying this TCR beta chain was found once. Its antigen is not identified. This related bone marrow graft donor gave peripheral blood on the day of marrow donation. The data were produced by immunoSEQ multiplex PCR, yet TCRdb's version contains in-frame clones alone and is incomplete. The table shows around 9,900 clones, with approximately 89% occurring only once. The source of the sample is a study of T cells after posttransplantation cyclophosphamide. Study results and limitations: Blood and skin or GI T cell repertoires showed limited TRB overlap. Recipient CMV seropositivity and CMV reactivation strongly tracked TRB clonality. Donor-recipient repertoire similarity was low at 1-2 months, rising over year one.

Between the trimmed V and J ends, which lost 2 bases and 0 bases, there was a span of 14 bases. CDR1 and CDR2 from the germline V gene are SGHDN and FVKESK. CDR3 length equals 16 residues. This clonotype was sampled from a woman aged 60-75 years in good health, CMV-negative, and a related stem cell transplant donor. The specimen was memory CD4+ T cells sorted from PBMCs. This rearrangement joins TRBV14 to TRBJ2-7, with D maybe TRBD2 (5 bases). In DNA form, the CDR3 reads TGTGCCAGCAGCCAATTAGCAGGACTCAGCTCCTACGAGCAGTACTTC. Residues: CASSQLAGLSSYEQYF.